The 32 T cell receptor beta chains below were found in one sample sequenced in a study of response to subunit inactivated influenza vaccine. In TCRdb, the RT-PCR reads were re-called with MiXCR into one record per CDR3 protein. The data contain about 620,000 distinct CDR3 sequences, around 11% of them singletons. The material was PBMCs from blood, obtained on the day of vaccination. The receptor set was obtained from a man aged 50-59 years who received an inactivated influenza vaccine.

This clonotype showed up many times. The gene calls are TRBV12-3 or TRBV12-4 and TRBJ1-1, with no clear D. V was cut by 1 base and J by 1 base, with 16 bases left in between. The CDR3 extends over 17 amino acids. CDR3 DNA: TGTGCCAGCAGTTTAGGCCCCCGTCGGCGGAAGAACACTGAAGCTTTCTTT. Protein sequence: CASSLGPRRRKNTEAFF.

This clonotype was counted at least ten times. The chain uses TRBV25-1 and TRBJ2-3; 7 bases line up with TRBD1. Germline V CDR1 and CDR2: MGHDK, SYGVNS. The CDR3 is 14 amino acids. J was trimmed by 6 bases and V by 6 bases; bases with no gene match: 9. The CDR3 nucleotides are TGTGCCAGCAGAACAGGGGCCTCCGGGGATACGCAGTATTTT. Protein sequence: CASRTGASGDTQYF.

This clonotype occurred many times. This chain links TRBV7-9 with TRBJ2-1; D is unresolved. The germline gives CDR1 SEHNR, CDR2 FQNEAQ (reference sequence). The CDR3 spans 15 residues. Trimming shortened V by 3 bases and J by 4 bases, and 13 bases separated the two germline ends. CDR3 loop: CASSFGPAEYNEQFF. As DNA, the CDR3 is TGTGCCAGCAGCTTTGGTCCGGCCGAATACAATGAGCAGTTCTTC.

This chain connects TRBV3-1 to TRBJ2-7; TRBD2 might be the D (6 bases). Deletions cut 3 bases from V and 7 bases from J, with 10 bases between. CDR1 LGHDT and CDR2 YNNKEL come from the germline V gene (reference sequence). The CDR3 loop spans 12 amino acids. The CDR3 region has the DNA TGTGCCAGCAGCCAGCCCGGGGGAGAGCAGTACTTC. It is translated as CASSQPGGEQYF.

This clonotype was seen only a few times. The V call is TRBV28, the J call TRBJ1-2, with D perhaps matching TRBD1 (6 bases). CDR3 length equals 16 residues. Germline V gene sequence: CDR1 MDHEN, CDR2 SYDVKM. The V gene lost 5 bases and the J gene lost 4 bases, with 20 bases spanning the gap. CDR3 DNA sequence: TGTGCCAGCAGTCCTTTACCTAGGGGGAACATCTATGGCTACACCTTC. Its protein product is CASSPLPRGNIYGYTF.

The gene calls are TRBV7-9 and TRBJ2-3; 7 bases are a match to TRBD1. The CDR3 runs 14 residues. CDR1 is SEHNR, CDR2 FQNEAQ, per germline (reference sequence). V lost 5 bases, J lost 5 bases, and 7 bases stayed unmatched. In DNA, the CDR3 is TGTGCCAGCAGCATCCGACAGGGCGGAGATACGCAGTATTTT. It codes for CASSIRQGGDTQYF.

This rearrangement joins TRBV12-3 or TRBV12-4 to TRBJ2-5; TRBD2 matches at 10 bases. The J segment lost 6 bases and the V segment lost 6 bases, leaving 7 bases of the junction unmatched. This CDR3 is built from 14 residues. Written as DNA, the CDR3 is TGTGCCAGCAGCCTAGCGGGAGCTAGTCAGACCCAGTACTTC. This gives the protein CASSLAGASQTQYF.

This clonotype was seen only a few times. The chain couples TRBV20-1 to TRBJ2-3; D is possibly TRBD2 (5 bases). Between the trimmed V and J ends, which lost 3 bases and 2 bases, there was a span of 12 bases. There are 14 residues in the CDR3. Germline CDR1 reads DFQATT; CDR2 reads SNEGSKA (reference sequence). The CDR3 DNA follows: TGCAGTGCTAGGGCGGACTTAGTCACAGATACGCAGTATTTT. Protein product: CSARADLVTDTQYF.

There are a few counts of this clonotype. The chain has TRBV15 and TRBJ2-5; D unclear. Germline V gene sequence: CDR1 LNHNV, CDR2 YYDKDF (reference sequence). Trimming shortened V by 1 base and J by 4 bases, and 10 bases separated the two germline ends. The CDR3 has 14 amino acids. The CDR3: CATSRGAEPETQYF. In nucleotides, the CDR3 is TGTGCCACCAGCAGAGGGGCAGAACCAGAGACCCAGTACTTC.

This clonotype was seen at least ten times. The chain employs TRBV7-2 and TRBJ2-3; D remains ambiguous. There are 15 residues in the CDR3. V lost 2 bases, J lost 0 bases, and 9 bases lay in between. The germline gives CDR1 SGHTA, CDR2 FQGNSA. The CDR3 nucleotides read TGTGCCAGCAGCTTAACAGTAACAAGCACAGATACGCAGTATTTT. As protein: CASSLTVTSTDTQYF.

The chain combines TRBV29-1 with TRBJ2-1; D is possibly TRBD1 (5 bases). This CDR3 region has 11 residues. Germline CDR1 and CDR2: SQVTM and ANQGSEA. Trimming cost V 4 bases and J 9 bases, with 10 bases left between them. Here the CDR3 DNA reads TGCAGCGTTGTCAGGGCTGCTGAGCAGTTCTTC. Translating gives CSVVRAAEQFF.

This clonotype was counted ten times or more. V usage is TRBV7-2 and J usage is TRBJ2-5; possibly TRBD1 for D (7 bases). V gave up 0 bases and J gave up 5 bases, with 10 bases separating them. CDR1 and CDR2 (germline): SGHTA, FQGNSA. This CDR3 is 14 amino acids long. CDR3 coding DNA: TGTGCCAGCAGCTTAGCGACAGGGAGGGAGACCCAGTACTTC. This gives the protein CASSLATGRETQYF.

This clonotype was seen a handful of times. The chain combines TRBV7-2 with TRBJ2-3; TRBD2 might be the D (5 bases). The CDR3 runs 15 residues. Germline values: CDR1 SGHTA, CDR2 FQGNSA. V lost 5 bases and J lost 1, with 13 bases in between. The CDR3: CASSRNGLGTDTQYF. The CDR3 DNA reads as TGTGCCAGCAGCAGAAACGGACTGGGCACAGATACGCAGTATTTT.

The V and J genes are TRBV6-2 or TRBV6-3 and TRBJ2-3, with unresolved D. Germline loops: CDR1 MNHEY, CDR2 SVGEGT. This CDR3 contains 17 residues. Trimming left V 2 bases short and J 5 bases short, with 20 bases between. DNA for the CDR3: TGTGCCAGCAGTTACAGAGCCGGGCGACACATGGGAGATACGCAGTATTTT. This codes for CASSYRAGRHMGDTQYF.

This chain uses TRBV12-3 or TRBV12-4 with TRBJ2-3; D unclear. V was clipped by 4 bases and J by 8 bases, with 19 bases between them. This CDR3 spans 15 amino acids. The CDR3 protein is CASSSLGQVSSTQYF. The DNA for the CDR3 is TGTGCCAGCAGTTCCCTGGGCCAAGTTTCATCTACGCAGTATTTT.

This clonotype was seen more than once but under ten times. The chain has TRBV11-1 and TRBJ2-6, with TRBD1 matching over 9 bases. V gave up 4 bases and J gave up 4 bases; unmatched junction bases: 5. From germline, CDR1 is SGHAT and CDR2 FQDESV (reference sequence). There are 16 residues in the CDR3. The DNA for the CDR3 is TGTGCCAGCAGCTCCGGGACAGGGCGAGGGGCCAACGTCCTGACTTTC. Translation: CASSSGTGRGANVLTF.

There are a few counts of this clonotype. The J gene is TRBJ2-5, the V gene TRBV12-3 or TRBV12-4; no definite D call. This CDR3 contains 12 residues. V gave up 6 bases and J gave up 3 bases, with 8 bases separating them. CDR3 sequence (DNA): TGTGCCAGCAGCTTTACAAAAGAGACCCAGTACTTC. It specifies CASSFTKETQYF.

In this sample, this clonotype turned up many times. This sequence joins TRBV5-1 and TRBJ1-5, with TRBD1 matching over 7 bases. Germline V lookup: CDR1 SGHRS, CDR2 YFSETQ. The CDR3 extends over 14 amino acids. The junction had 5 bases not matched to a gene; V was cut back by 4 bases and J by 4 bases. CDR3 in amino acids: CASSQGQPNQPQHF. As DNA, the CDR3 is TGCGCCAGCAGCCAGGGACAGCCTAATCAGCCCCAGCATTTT.

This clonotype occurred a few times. The DNA of the CDR3 is TGCAGCGTTGGAACAGGAATTGGCTCCTACGAGCAGTACTTC. Its translation: CSVGTGIGSYEQYF. The J gene is TRBJ2-7, the V gene TRBV29-1; possible D gene TRBD1, 5 bases. Germline CDR1 is SQVTM and CDR2 is ANQGSEA. CDR3 length: 14 amino acids. The V end lost 4 bases, the J end lost 0 bases, and 13 bases lay between the germline ends.

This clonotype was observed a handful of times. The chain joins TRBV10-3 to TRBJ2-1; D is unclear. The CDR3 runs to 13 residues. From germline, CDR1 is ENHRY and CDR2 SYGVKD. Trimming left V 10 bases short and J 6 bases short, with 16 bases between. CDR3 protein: CASSAERFNEQFF. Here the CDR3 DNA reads TGTGCCAGCTCGGCCGAGCGATTCAATGAGCAGTTCTTC.

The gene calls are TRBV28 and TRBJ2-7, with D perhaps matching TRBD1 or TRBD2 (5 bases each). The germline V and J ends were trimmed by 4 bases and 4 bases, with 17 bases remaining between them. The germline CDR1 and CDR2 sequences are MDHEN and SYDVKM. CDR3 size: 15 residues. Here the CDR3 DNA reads TGTGCCAGCAGTTACCGACTCCGGGGCAAATACGAGCAGTACTTC. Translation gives CASSYRLRGKYEQYF.

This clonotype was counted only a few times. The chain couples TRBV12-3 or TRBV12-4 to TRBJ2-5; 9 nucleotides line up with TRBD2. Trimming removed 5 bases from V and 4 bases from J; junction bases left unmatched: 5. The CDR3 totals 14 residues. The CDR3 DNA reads TGTGCCAGCAGTCGCGGCGGGGGGGGAGAGACCCAGTACTTC. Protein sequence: CASSRGGGGETQYF.

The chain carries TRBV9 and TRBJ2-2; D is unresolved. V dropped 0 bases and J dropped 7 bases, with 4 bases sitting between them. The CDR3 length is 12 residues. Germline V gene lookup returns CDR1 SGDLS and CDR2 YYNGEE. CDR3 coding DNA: TGTGCCAGCAGCGTAGTGGGCGGGGAGCTGTTTTTT. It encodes CASSVVGGELFF.

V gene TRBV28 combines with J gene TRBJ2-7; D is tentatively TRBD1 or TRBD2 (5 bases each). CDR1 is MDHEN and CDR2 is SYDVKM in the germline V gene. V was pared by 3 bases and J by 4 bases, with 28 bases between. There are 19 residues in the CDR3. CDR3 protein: CASSLLGVGWRGLGYEQYF. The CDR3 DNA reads TGTGCCAGCAGTTTGTTGGGGGTTGGATGGCGAGGTTTGGGGTACGAGCAGTACTTC. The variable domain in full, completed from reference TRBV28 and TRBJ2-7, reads DVKVTQSSRYLVKRTGEKVFLECVQDMDHENMFWYRQDPGLGLRLIYFSYDVKMKEKGDIPEGYSVSREKKERFSLILESASTNQTSMYLCASSLLGVGWRGLGYEQYFGPGTRLTVT.

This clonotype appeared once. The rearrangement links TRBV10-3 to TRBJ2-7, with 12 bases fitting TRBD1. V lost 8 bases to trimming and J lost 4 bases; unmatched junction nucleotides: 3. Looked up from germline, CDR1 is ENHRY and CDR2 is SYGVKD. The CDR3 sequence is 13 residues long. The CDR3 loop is CAIQGQGAYEQYF. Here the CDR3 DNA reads TGTGCCATCCAGGGACAGGGGGCTTACGAGCAGTACTTC.

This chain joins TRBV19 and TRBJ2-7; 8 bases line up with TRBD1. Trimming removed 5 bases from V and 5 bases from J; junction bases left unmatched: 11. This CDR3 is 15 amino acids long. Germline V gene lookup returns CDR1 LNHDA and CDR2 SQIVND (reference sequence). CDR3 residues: CASSLGQGNLHEQYF. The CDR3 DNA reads TGTGCCAGTAGTTTAGGACAGGGTAACCTTCACGAGCAGTACTTC.

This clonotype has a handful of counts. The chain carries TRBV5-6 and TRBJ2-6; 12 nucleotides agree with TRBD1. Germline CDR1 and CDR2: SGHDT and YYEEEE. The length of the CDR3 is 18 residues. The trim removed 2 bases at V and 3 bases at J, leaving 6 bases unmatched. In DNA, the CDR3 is TGTGCCAGCAGCTTACCGGGACAGGGGGCTGGTGGGGCCAACGTCCTGACTTTC. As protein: CASSLPGQGAGGANVLTF.

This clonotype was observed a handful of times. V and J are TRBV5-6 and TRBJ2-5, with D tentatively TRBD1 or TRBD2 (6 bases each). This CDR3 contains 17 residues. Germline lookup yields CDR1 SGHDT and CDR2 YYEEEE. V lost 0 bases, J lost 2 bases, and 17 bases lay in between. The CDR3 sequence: CASSLDLRGVRQETQYF. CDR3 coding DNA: TGTGCCAGCAGCTTGGACCTTAGGGGGGTTCGGCAAGAGACCCAGTACTTC.

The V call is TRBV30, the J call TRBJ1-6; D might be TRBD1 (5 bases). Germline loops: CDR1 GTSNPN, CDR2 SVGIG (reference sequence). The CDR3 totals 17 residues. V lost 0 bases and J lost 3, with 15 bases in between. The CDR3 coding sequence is TGTGCCTGGAGTGTATCGGGGCGGGACGGCTATAATTCACCCCTCCACTTT. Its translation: CAWSVSGRDGYNSPLHF.

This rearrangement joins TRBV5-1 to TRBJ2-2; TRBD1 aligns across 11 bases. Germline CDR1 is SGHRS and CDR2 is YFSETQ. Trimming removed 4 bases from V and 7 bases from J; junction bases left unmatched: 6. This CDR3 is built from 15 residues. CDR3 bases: TGCGCCAGCAGCGGGAGGACAGGGGGCAACGGGGAGCTGTTTTTT. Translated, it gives CASSGRTGGNGELFF. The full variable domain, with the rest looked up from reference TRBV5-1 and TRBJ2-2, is KAGVTQTPRYLIKTRGQQVTLSCSPISGHRSVSWYQQTPGQGLQFLFEYFSETQRNKGNFPGRFSGRQFSNSRSEMNVSTLELGDSALYLCASSGRTGGNGELFFGEGSRLTVL.

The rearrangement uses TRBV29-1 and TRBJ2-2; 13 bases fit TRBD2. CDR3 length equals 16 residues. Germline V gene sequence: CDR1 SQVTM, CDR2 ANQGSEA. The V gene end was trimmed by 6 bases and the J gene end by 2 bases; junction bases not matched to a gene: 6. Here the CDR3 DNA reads TGCAGCGTCTACGGGACTAGCGGGGAAAACACCGGGGAGCTGTTTTTT. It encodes CSVYGTSGENTGELFF.

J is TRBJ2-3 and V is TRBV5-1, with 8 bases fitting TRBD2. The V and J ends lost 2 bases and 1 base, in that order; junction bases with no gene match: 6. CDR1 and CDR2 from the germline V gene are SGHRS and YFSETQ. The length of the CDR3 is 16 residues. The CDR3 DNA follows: TGCGCCAGCAGCTTTTCGAGCGGGAGAGGCACAGATACGCAGTATTTT. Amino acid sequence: CASSFSSGRGTDTQYF.